The clone carrying this T cell receptor beta chain occurred a few times. The antigen remains undetermined. The data are from a study of T cell repertoires in cytomegalovirus infection. The wider study: HLA-B-restricted CMV epitopes that are well studied were used alongside recently identified HLA-C-restricted ones.

The CDR3 is made up of 14 amino acids. The V and J ends lost 2 bases and 4 bases respectively, with 10 bases between them. Germline V gene sequence: CDR1 SGHTA, CDR2 FQGNSA. TCRdb recomputed calls from the reads with MiXCR, one row per CDR3 protein. The profile covers roughly 730,000 distinct CDR3 sequences, with around 31% appearing a single time and 15% to 20% taken by the ten largest. The source is a human donor in good health (CMV status not recorded). Some clones in this sample may be carry-over from other donors' samples. V usage is TRBV7-2 and J usage is TRBJ2-3, with D hard to call. Sequencing used cultured PBMCs, obtained from culture after CMV antigen stimulation. CDR3 sequence: CASSLRGIPDTQYF. The CDR3 DNA reads as TGTGCCAGCAGCTTACGAGGAATTCCAGATACGCAGTATTTT.